This T cell receptor beta chain emerged from a study of blood T cell repertoires in COVID-19. Study details: Acute-phase and convalescent COVID-19 samples originated in the United States, Italy and Spain. The analysed material was cDNA or gDNA that came from T cells, B-cell-depleted T cells, or PBMCs.

This clone was observed a single time. Per the authors' pipeline: Using reference gene primer amplification, nucleated cell counts were estimated. Only in-frame clones appear in the TCRdb table, and some are missing; sequencing was by immunoSEQ multiplex PCR. V and J calls and clone size are given by that table; D and trimming were obtained from the DNA. Here the sample spans about 77,000 clones, about 92% being singletons. This CDR3 contains 15 residues. Per germline, CDR1 MNHEY and CDR2 SVGAGI. V lost 6 bases to trimming and J lost 1 base, with 13 bases between them. The source of this sequence is an elderly woman with active or convalescent COVID-19. V is TRBV6-5 and J is TRBJ2-1; D possibly corresponds to TRBD1 (6 bases). What was sequenced was peripheral blood. Here the CDR3 reads CASRKTGISYNEQFF. Written as DNA, the CDR3 is TGTGCCAGCAGGAAAACAGGGATTTCCTACAATGAGCAGTTCTTC.